The 17 T cell receptor beta chains below were found in one sample sequenced in a study of T-cell memory formation after mild COVID-19. TCRdb called the 5' RACE reads again in MiXCR, with one record for every CDR3 protein. The sample lists 350,000 to 400,000 distinct CDR3 sequences; about an eighth were seen once. The sample consisted of PBMCs or a T cell subset sorted from them (not recorded which). These receptors all come from a young man who had mild COVID-19 (a few samples of this study predate the infection). Cell type and time point are not known.

The chain has TRBV6-2 or TRBV6-3 and TRBJ2-7; 11 bases map to TRBD1. The germline V gene encodes CDR1 MNHEY and CDR2 SVGEGT. After removal of 5 bases from V and 0 bases from J, the junction contained 6 bases not matched to a gene. The CDR3 consists of 16 residues. The CDR3 region is CASSRTGGFSSYEQYV. The CDR3 region has the DNA TGTGCCAGCAGTAGGACAGGGGGCTTCAGCTCCTACGAGCAGTACGTC.

V and J are TRBV19 and TRBJ2-2; 8 positions match TRBD1. The V and J ends lost 5 bases and 0 bases, in that order; junction bases with no gene match: 2. There are 15 residues in the CDR3. Germline CDR1 is LNHDA and CDR2 is SQIVND (reference sequence). The CDR3 DNA is TGTGCCAGTAGTCAGGGGGCGACGAACACCGGGGAGCTGTTTTTT. Residues: CASSQGATNTGELFF.

The chain is built from TRBV11-2 and TRBJ1-6; TRBD1 matches at 9 bases. The CDR3 spans 17 residues. Germline CDR1 is SGHAT and CDR2 is FQNNGV. V lost 4 bases and J lost 7; bases outside the gene matches: 11. CDR3 amino acids: CASSSIRGTGPNSPLHF. CDR3 bases: TGTGCCAGCAGCTCTATCCGCGGGACAGGGCCGAATTCACCCCTCCACTTT.

The chain uses TRBV20-1 and TRBJ1-5; 8 bases map to TRBD1. The CDR3 covers 16 residues. Losses at the gene ends were 1 base for V and 1 base for J; bases not matched to a gene: 6. In germline, CDR1 is DFQATT, CDR2 SNEGSKA (reference sequence). The DNA for the CDR3 is TGCAGTGCTAGAGCTAGACAGGGGTCAAGCAATCAGCCCCAGCATTTT. Protein: CSARARQGSSNQPQHF.

The chain has TRBV12-3 or TRBV12-4 and TRBJ1-2; 9 bases align to TRBD1. V dropped 7 bases and J dropped 5; count of bases not matched to a gene: 5. The CDR3 runs 13 residues. CDR3 sequence: CASTVGQGYGYTF. The CDR3 DNA follows: TGTGCCAGCACCGTGGGACAGGGTTATGGCTACACCTTC.

This clonotype turned up a few times. This chain connects TRBV12-3 or TRBV12-4 to TRBJ1-6, with 8 nucleotides matching TRBD1. J was trimmed by 7 bases and V by 5 bases; bases with no gene match: 4. This CDR3 has 14 residues. The CDR3 sequence is CASSATGDNSPLHF. DNA of the CDR3: TGTGCCAGCAGTGCGACAGGGGACAATTCACCCCTCCACTTT.

V usage is TRBV12-3 or TRBV12-4 and J usage is TRBJ2-3; TRBD1 aligns across 8 bases. The length of the CDR3 is 15 residues. V was pared by 1 base and J by 3 bases, with 3 bases of the junction left unmatched. CDR3 region: CASSLGTGYTDTQYF. The CDR3 DNA is TGTGCCAGCAGTTTAGGGACAGGGTATACAGATACGCAGTATTTT.

This clonotype was seen many times. CDR3 bases: TGTGCCAGCAGCCATATACGACACGGGGGTCCTCACGAGCAGTACTTC. This gives the protein CASSHIRHGGPHEQYF. The chain recombines TRBV11-2 with TRBJ2-7; tentatively, D is TRBD2 (6 bases). CDR3 length: 16 amino acids. V lost 5 bases and J 5 bases, leaving 22 bases between the germline ends. The germline CDR1 and CDR2 sequences are SGHAT and FQNNGV.

The gene calls are TRBV5-4 and TRBJ1-1; D is unresolved. The V gene's germline CDR1 is SGHNT and CDR2 YYREEE (reference sequence). The ends were cut back, 0 bases at V and 2 bases at J, with 8 bases in the middle. CDR3 length equals 14 residues. The DNA for the CDR3 is TGTGCCAGCAGCTTGGGACTCGTTAACACTGAAGCTTTCTTT. This sequence encodes CASSLGLVNTEAFF.

This clonotype was counted at least ten times. The chain uses TRBV20-1 and TRBJ1-1; D is unresolved. In germline, CDR1 is DFQATT, CDR2 SNEGSKA (reference sequence). The CDR3 is 13 amino acids. Trimming took 1 base from V and 0 from J, leaving 6 bases between them. This CDR3 reads CSARVPLNTEAFF. The CDR3 region has the DNA TGCAGTGCTAGAGTGCCCCTGAACACTGAAGCTTTCTTT.

V is TRBV5-1 and J is TRBJ1-1; tentatively, D is TRBD1 (6 bases). This CDR3 has 13 amino acids. CDR1 and CDR2 from the germline V gene are SGHRS and YFSETQ. Trimming removed 2 bases from V and 11 bases from J, with 16 bases in between. In nucleotides, the CDR3 is TGCGCCAGCAGCTTCCCAGGGGTGGCGGTCGCTTTCTTT. This codes for CASSFPGVAVAFF.

This clonotype came up many times. The rearrangement links TRBV7-9 to TRBJ1-6, with D perhaps matching TRBD1 (6 bases). This CDR3 comprises 13 residues. The V gene's germline CDR1 is SEHNR and CDR2 FQNEAQ (reference sequence). The germline V and J ends were trimmed by 2 bases and 11 bases, with 10 bases remaining between them. CDR3 residues: CASSLQGNTPLHF. The CDR3, as DNA: TGTGCCAGCAGCTTACAGGGGAATACACCCCTCCACTTT.

The J gene is TRBJ2-5, the V gene TRBV5-1; 10 bases are a match to TRBD1. In germline, CDR1 is SGHRS, CDR2 YFSETQ. The CDR3 has 15 residues. V shed 1 base, J shed 5 bases, and the junction held 5 bases outside the gene matches. CDR3 loop: CASSLLTGGGETQYF. CDR3 nucleotide sequence: TGCGCCAGCAGCTTGTTGACAGGGGGCGGTGAGACCCAGTACTTC.

The chain links TRBV7-2 to TRBJ2-5; 9 bases are shared with TRBD1. In germline, CDR1 is SGHTA, CDR2 FQGNSA. The CDR3 spans 16 residues. V was pared by 5 bases and J by 5 bases, with 12 bases of the junction left unmatched. The chain's CDR3 is CASSRGTGYQGETQYF. The CDR3 DNA sequence: TGTGCCAGCAGCAGAGGGACAGGGTATCAGGGTGAGACCCAGTACTTC.

This clonotype was detected many times. The chain employs TRBV7-2 and TRBJ2-4, with TRBD1 matching over 11 bases. Per the germline V gene, CDR1 is SGHTA and CDR2 is FQGNSA. Germline trimming cut 6 bases from V and 6 bases from J; bases unmatched to any gene: 4. The CDR3 runs to 14 residues. The CDR3 coding sequence is TGTGCCAGCAGGGGGACAGGGGGAGGAAACATTCAGTACTTC. Its translation: CASRGTGGGNIQYF.

The chain recombines TRBV6-2 or TRBV6-3 with TRBJ1-2; D is unresolved. The ends were cut back, 6 bases at V and 8 bases at J, with 10 bases in the middle. The length of the CDR3 is 11 residues. Germline CDR1 reads MNHEY; CDR2 reads SVGEGT. CDR3 region: CASRAAGGYTF. Written as DNA, the CDR3 is TGTGCCAGCAGAGCGGCGGGAGGCTACACCTTC.

In its sample, this clonotype was seen a few times. The rearrangement links TRBV27 to TRBJ2-1, with 10 bases aligning to TRBD2. There are 21 residues in the CDR3. Trimming took 3 bases from V and 0 from J; bases not matched to a gene: 17. The germline gives CDR1 MNHEY, CDR2 SMNVEV (reference sequence). The CDR3 protein is CASSFSLVAGGHLASYNEQFF. The CDR3 DNA reads TGTGCCAGCAGTTTTTCCCTGGTAGCGGGGGGCCATCTGGCCTCCTACAATGAGCAGTTCTTC.